These 9 T cell receptor beta chains were all obtained from the same sample, sequenced in a study of a mutant IDH1 vaccine in newly diagnosed glioma (TCRdb year 2021). Library method: the immunoSEQ multiplex PCR assay. As stored in TCRdb, this immuneACCESS dataset retains in-frame rearrangements with V and J assigned. A fraction of the clones does not appear; measured against another copy, unresolved V genes explain less than half of the discrepancy, and the remainder lacks a known reason. A total of about 60,000 clones appear in this sample, 80% to 85% of them only once. The ten most abundant clones make up about 4.2% of the sample. No cognate antigen is known for these TCRs. Taken with the paper, the label for time point translates to: week 35, safety follow-up. Every vaccine dose consisted of 300 ug of a 20-mer mutant IDH1 peptide in Montanide, administered subcutaneously together with topical imiquimod.

The starting material was PBMCs, obtained from a glioma patient whose treatment included an IDH1 peptide vaccine. Every receptor here comes from a young man with glioma.

This rearrangement joins TRBV7-9 to TRBJ2-7; D is undetermined. Trimming took 1 base from V and 6 from J, leaving 13 bases between them. CDR1 and CDR2 (germline): SEHNR, FQNEAQ (reference sequence). The CDR3 extends over 14 amino acids. The CDR3 here is CASSLGGIYVEQYF. Here the CDR3 DNA reads TGTGCCAGCAGCTTAGGAGGTATATACGTCGAGCAGTACTTC.

Only one count was recorded for this clone. The genes are TRBV2 and TRBJ2-2; D is perhaps TRBD1 (6 bases). CDR3 length: 16 amino acids. Trimming took 1 base from V and 4 from J, leaving 13 bases between them. Germline V gene data show CDR1 as SNHLY and CDR2 as FYNNEI. CDR3 residues: CASSEGPGQRTGELFF. CDR3 coding DNA: TGTGCCAGCAGTGAAGGGCCGGGACAACGCACCGGGGAGCTGTTTTTT.

The chain combines TRBV15 with TRBJ2-6, with a weak D call TRBD2 (5 bases). V lost 2 bases and J lost 0, with 11 bases in between. CDR1 and CDR2 (germline): LNHNV, YYDKDF (reference sequence). The CDR3 consists of 17 residues. The CDR3 loop reads CATSRKSGFSGANVLTF. As DNA, the CDR3 is TGTGCCACCAGCAGAAAGTCGGGGTTCTCTGGGGCCAACGTCCTGACTTTC.

The CDR3 reads CAIRPSGPLEQFF. CDR3 nucleotide sequence: TGTGCCATCAGGCCTAGCGGGCCTCTTGAGCAGTTCTTC. V usage is TRBV10-3 and J usage is TRBJ2-1; TRBD2 agrees at 8 bases. CDR3 length: 13 residues. V trimming: 6 bases; J trimming: 9 bases; junction bases outside the gene matches: 7. Germline-derived CDR1 and CDR2 are ENHRY and SYGVKD.

The chain carries TRBV2 and TRBJ1-6, with D tentatively TRBD1 (5 bases). Per germline, CDR1 SNHLY and CDR2 FYNNEI. This CDR3 has 15 amino acids. The V gene lost 7 bases and the J gene lost 5 bases, with 15 bases spanning the gap. In DNA, the CDR3 is TGTGCCAGCACGGAGAGGGACGGGGATAATTCACCCCTCCACTTT. Amino acids: CASTERDGDNSPLHF.

This sequence joins TRBV11-2 and TRBJ2-1; TRBD2 is a possible D gene (5 bases). V was trimmed by 5 bases and J by 9 bases, leaving 20 bases between them. The CDR3 extends over 15 amino acids. Germline V gene data show CDR1 as SGHAT and CDR2 as FQNNGV. CDR3 DNA: TGTGCCAGCAGCGAAACTAGAGGCATTCTGGGTGAGCAGTTCTTC. Translated, it gives CASSETRGILGEQFF. Supplemented by reference TRBV11-2 and TRBJ2-1, the full variable domain reads EAGVAQSPRYKIIEKRQSVAFWCNPISGHATLYWYQQILGQGPKLLIQFQNNGVVDDSQLPKDRFSAERLKGVDSTLKIQPAKLEDSAVYLCASSETRGILGEQFFGPGTRLTVL.

The chain is built from TRBV5-4 and TRBJ1-1, with D perhaps TRBD1 (6 bases). The V gene's germline CDR1 is SGHNT and CDR2 YYREEE (reference sequence). The CDR3 loop spans 17 amino acids. V was clipped by 0 bases and J by 4 bases, with 19 bases between them. The CDR3: CASSLGATGTEGTEAFF. The CDR3 DNA follows: TGTGCCAGCAGCTTGGGGGCCACAGGGACCGAGGGCACTGAAGCTTTCTTT.

This chain joins TRBV4-1 and TRBJ1-6; D is ambiguous. The CDR3 is made up of 15 amino acids. The V gene lost 0 bases and the J gene lost 6 bases, with 9 bases spanning the gap. Germline CDR1 is MGHRA and CDR2 is YSYEKL. The CDR3: CASSQERAVNSPLHF. The CDR3 nucleotides are TGCGCCAGCAGCCAAGAGAGGGCAGTTAATTCACCCCTCCACTTT.

The chain couples TRBV29-1 to TRBJ1-5, with 11 bases aligning to TRBD1. The CDR3 runs 13 residues. Germline V gene sequence: CDR1 SQVTM, CDR2 ANQGSEA. The V gene end was trimmed by 6 bases and the J gene end by 3 bases; junction bases not matched to a gene: 1. The CDR3 here is CSVGQGDNQPQHF. CDR3 in DNA: TGCAGCGTGGGACAGGGGGACAATCAGCCCCAGCATTTT.